This is a list of T cell receptor beta chains from one sample in a study of blood T cell repertoires in COVID-19. Profiling relied on immunoSEQ multiplex PCR, and the TCRdb table lists in-frame clones only, not all of them. The table records 350,000 to 450,000 clones, roughly 90% of them present only once. The sequencing sample was made of PBMCs or T cells enriched from blood (not recorded which). These receptors were taken from a woman aged 40-49 years who had been exposed to COVID-19. Both conserved end residues are part of each CDR3. Each record gives: V gene, J gene, CDR3 protein.

V: TRBV5-8; J: TRBJ1-5; CDR3: CATGTYTGREPQPQHF
V: TRBV9; J: TRBJ2-5; CDR3: CASSVGALGGRQETQYF
V: TRBV27; J: TRBJ1-1; CDR3: CASSLDRPSTEAFF
V: TRBV6-2/TRBV6-3; J: TRBJ1-6; CDR3: CASSYNRVSPLHF
V: TRBV10-1; J: TRBJ1-6; CDR3: CASSPIPNNSPLHF
V: TRBV7-9; J: TRBJ2-3; CDR3: CASSLAWGESTDTQYF
V: TRBV1; J: TRBJ2-3; CDR3: CTSQIAGGLLSTDTQYF
V: TRBV3-1/TRBV3-2; J: TRBJ1-2; CDR3: CASSHGTQANYGYTF
V: TRBV13; J: TRBJ1-2; CDR3: CASSFERGRGYGYTF
V: TRBV6-2/TRBV6-3; J: TRBJ1-3; CDR3: CASSQRNSHTIYF
V: TRBV6-2/TRBV6-3; J: TRBJ2-6; CDR3: CASSYSGRGFTRANVLTF
V: TRBV29-1; J: TRBJ2-7; CDR3: CSVVGDISNSEQYF
V: TRBV5-1; J: TRBJ1-3; CDR3: CASSLGHRSSGNTIYF
V: TRBV5-5; J: TRBJ1-5; CDR3: CASSLRGGWNQPQHF
V: TRBV29-1; J: TRBJ1-4; CDR3: CSVGGGGQEKLFF
V: TRBV18; J: TRBJ1-2; CDR3: CASSPPEGGGYTF
V: TRBV2; J: TRBJ1-1; CDR3: CASSDLRAFF
V: TRBV2; J: TRBJ2-3; CDR3: CASRKTGATDTQYF
V: TRBV19; J: TRBJ2-1; CDR3: CATALQGAYNEQFF
V: TRBV27; J: TRBJ2-6; CDR3: CASSSGGSGANVLTF
V: TRBV2; J: TRBJ1-2; CDR3: CASRPLQGNYGYTF
V: TRBV19; J: TRBJ1-3; CDR3: CASTPRFASSTIYF
V: TRBV6-1; J: TRBJ1-1; CDR3: CASSEYQGNTEAFF
V: TRBV24-1; J: TRBJ2-2; CDR3: CATSRTGLNTGELFF
V: TRBV18; J: TRBJ1-1; CDR3: CASSQTTDRGLTEAFF
V: TRBV11-3; J: TRBJ1-4; CDR3: CASSSMTGGEKLFF
V: TRBV13; J: TRBJ2-1; CDR3: CASSFVLAEEGNEQFF
V: TRBV30; J: TRBJ2-3; CDR3: CAWSVLAGGGADTQYF
V: TRBV4-3; J: TRBJ1-4; CDR3: CASSQSTGQGSEKLFF
V: TRBV30; J: TRBJ2-7; CDR3: CACIAGVGYEQYF
V: TRBV6-5; J: TRBJ2-7; CDR3: CASPPRVSGAHEQYF
V: TRBV30; J: TRBJ1-6; CDR3: CAWTQTGVSPLHF
V: TRBV10-2; J: TRBJ1-2; CDR3: CASRRAPGQGTHYYGYTF
V: TRBV5-1; J: TRBJ2-2; CDR3: CASSLTGSDFAGELFF
V: TRBV27; J: TRBJ1-6; CDR3: CASSSGYNSPLHF
V: TRBV19; J: TRBJ1-2; CDR3: CASRRTGGYGYTF
V: TRBV19; J: TRBJ1-2; CDR3: CASSRGQGTSGYTF
V: TRBV9; J: TRBJ1-2; CDR3: CASSPSDSPYTF
V: TRBV12-5; J: TRBJ1-2; CDR3: CASGSGYGYTF
V: TRBV27; J: TRBJ1-2; CDR3: CASSLRWTGDNYGYTF
V: TRBV27; J: TRBJ1-6; CDR3: CASSPMDRTSPLHF
V: TRBV14; J: TRBJ2-7; CDR3: CASSQDGETGWRQYEQYF
V: TRBV10-1; J: TRBJ2-1; CDR3: CASSTSGIPHEQFF
V: TRBV19; J: TRBJ1-2; CDR3: CASSTRARPRSTF
V: TRBV12-3/TRBV12-4; J: TRBJ1-6; CDR3: CASRGQNSPLHF
V: TRBV13; J: TRBJ2-3; CDR3: CASLEIGGLSTDTQYF
V: TRBV11-3; J: TRBJ2-1; CDR3: CASSLGTEYNEQFF
V: TRBV19; J: TRBJ2-2; CDR3: CASSSEVRELFF